Detailed here is one T cell receptor beta chain. Sequencing used immunoSEQ multiplex PCR; TCRdb keeps in-frame clones, though not all of them. The sample holds over 20,000 clones; around 94% are singletons and the top ten take roughly 6.7%. Losses at the gene ends were 1 base for V and 5 bases for J; bases not matched to a gene: 4. Germline V CDR1 and CDR2: MDHEN, SYDVKM. The CDR3 is 15 residues long. These data are taken from a study of brain T cells in children with intractable seizures. Source: peripheral blood, taken at surgery. This receptor was taken from a boy aged 5 to 17 with focal cortical dysplasia and intractable seizures. This chain links TRBV28 with TRBJ1-1; 10 nucleotides match TRBD1. The CDR3 here is CASSLSGQGRTEAFF. The CDR3 DNA follows: TGTGCCAGCAGTTTATCGGGACAGGGGAGGACTGAAGCTTTCTTT.